Sequencing of this T cell receptor (beta chain) was carried out in a study of shared clonotypes between healthy human individuals. As for the study in general: Donor ages ranged 18 to 49 years: a couple of women, a few men. Three CD4 naive, three CD4 memory, two CD8 naive and one CD8 memory plate were used per donor.

The CDR3 runs 16 residues. Germline-derived CDR1 and CDR2 are WNHNN and SYGVQD (reference sequence). The V end lost 4 bases, the J end lost 2 bases, and 18 bases lay between the germline ends. Deep was the level at which the assay was run. The authors distributed each subset's genomic DNA evenly over several immunoSEQ plates. The table came from immunoSEQ multiplex PCR; TCRdb's copy has only in-frame clones and leaves some out. The profile shows around 2.3 million clones, about 94% of them singletons. The sequenced sample was naive CD4+ T cells sorted from blood. This sample's subset: CD45RA+ positively selected. The rearrangement uses TRBV10-1 and TRBJ2-7; maybe TRBD2 (6 bases). The sequence was collected from a man between 18 and 35 years old in good health. The CDR3 coding sequence is TGCGCCAGCAGTGTAGATGCGGGACTTTCCCCCTACGAGCAGTACTTC. It codes for CASSVDAGLSPYEQYF.